This passage covers 16 T cell receptor beta chains from one sample sequenced in a study of graft-versus-host responses after intestinal transplantation. Antigen specificity for these receptors is unknown. Libraries were prepared by immunoSEQ multiplex PCR; TCRdb keeps only in-frame clonotypes and omits some of them. The repertoire consists of tens of thousands of clones, with 91% occurring once and the leading ten covering less than 8.5%. Material: unstimulated CD8+ T cells sorted from spleen or lymph node cells, obtained before transplant. All receptors derive from a human donor who was the organ donor for an intestinal transplant.

This rearrangement joins TRBV6-1 to TRBJ2-7; 7 nucleotides agree with TRBD1. J was trimmed by 2 bases and V by 0 bases; bases with no gene match: 7. Germline V lookup: CDR1 MNHNS, CDR2 SASEGT. The CDR3 has 16 amino acids. CDR3: CASSEAAGTATYEQYF. The CDR3 nucleotides read TGTGCCAGCAGTGAAGCTGCCGGGACAGCAACCTACGAGCAGTACTTC.

The V call is TRBV6-5, the J call TRBJ2-5; perhaps TRBD1 as D (5 bases). The CDR3 runs to 14 residues. Germline V gives CDR1 MNHEY, CDR2 SVGAGI. The ends were cut back, 0 bases at V and 5 bases at J, with 10 bases in the middle. CDR3 nucleotide sequence: TGTGCCAGCAGTTACTCGTCAGGGTCGGAGACCCAGTACTTC. This translates into CASSYSSGSETQYF.

This clone was found once. The chain combines TRBV7-8 with TRBJ1-2, with 11 positions matching TRBD1. The germline V gene encodes CDR1 SGHVS and CDR2 FQNEAQ. CDR3 length: 13 amino acids. J was trimmed by 6 bases and V by 3 bases; bases with no gene match: 0. The CDR3 sequence: CASSLDRGHGYTF. CDR3 nucleotides: TGTGCCAGCAGCTTGGACAGGGGGCATGGCTACACCTTC.

The chain has TRBV25-1 and TRBJ2-7; possibly TRBD1 for D (6 bases). The length of the CDR3 is 13 residues. V was cut by 3 bases and J by 3 bases, with 9 bases left in between. Germline V gives CDR1 MGHDK, CDR2 SYGVNS. CDR3 sequence (DNA): TGTGCCAGCAGTGATTGGACAGTCTACGAGCAGTACTTC. It translates to CASSDWTVYEQYF.

The chain joins TRBV19 to TRBJ1-2; no reliable D call. Germline loops: CDR1 LNHDA, CDR2 SQIVND (reference sequence). The V gene lost 1 base and the J gene lost 4 bases, with 13 bases spanning the gap. The CDR3 is made up of 15 amino acids. CDR3 DNA sequence: TGTGCCAGTAGTATAGTCTGGCTGGAGAGCTATGGCTACACCTTC. Protein: CASSIVWLESYGYTF.

The V call is TRBV27, the J call TRBJ1-2, with no clear D. The V gene lost 6 bases and the J gene lost 4 bases, with 9 bases spanning the gap. CDR3 size: 12 residues. Germline lookup yields CDR1 MNHEY and CDR2 SMNVEV (reference sequence). CDR3 amino acids: CASRGVFYGYTF. CDR3 DNA sequence: TGTGCCAGCAGGGGCGTTTTCTATGGCTACACCTTC.

The rearrangement links TRBV4-1 to TRBJ1-1; D remains ambiguous. The V end was cut by 1 base, the J end by 1 base, with 7 bases between. Germline assignment: CDR1 MGHRA and CDR2 YSYEKL. This CDR3 is built from 14 residues. The CDR3 nucleotides read TGCGCCAGCAGCCAAGTTACGGGGAACACTGAAGCTTTCTTT. Translating gives CASSQVTGNTEAFF.

The V call is TRBV11-2, the J call TRBJ2-3, with 7 bases fitting TRBD1. The CDR3 is 16 residues long. V lost 5 bases, J lost 1 base, and 9 bases stayed unmatched. Germline-derived CDR1 and CDR2 are SGHAT and FQNNGV. The CDR3 DNA sequence: TGTGCCAGCAGCCAGACGCACAGGGGAGGCACAGATACGCAGTATTTT. Translation gives CASSQTHRGGTDTQYF. The whole variable domain, filled in from reference TRBV11-2 and TRBJ2-3, reads EAGVAQSPRYKIIEKRQSVAFWCNPISGHATLYWYQQILGQGPKLLIQFQNNGVVDDSQLPKDRFSAERLKGVDSTLKIQPAKLEDSAVYLCASSQTHRGGTDTQYFGPGTRLTVL.

The J gene is TRBJ2-3, the V gene TRBV5-1; TRBD2 agrees at 8 bases. Germline values: CDR1 SGHRS, CDR2 YFSETQ. This CDR3 has 16 amino acids. Trimming cost V 2 bases and J 4 bases; bases outside gene matches: 9. The CDR3 is CASSFGLAGSPDTQYF. The CDR3 nucleotides are TGCGCCAGCAGCTTCGGACTAGCTGGTAGTCCAGATACGCAGTATTTT.

This clone was observed a handful of times. This chain joins TRBV10-3 and TRBJ1-4; D is unresolved. V was pared by 3 bases and J by 6 bases, with 14 bases between. This CDR3 region has 15 residues. The germline V gene encodes CDR1 ENHRY and CDR2 SYGVKD. In DNA, the CDR3 is TGTGCCATCAGTGATGGAGGAGCCGCTGATGAAAAACTGTTTTTT. Protein product: CAISDGGAADEKLFF.

The CDR3 region is CASSESASRSDTQYF. CDR3 coding DNA: TGCGCCAGCAGTGAGTCTGCTAGTCGCTCAGATACGCAGTATTTT. The chain is built from TRBV10-1 and TRBJ2-3; unclear D gene. The germline V and J ends were trimmed by 0 bases and 4 bases, with 11 bases remaining between them. The CDR3 is 15 residues long. Germline-derived CDR1 and CDR2 are WNHNN and SYGVQD (reference sequence).

The J gene is TRBJ1-3, the V gene TRBV7-9; possible D gene TRBD1, 5 bases. The V and J ends lost 5 bases and 6 bases respectively, with 20 bases between them. CDR1 and CDR2 (germline): SEHNR, FQNEAQ (reference sequence). This CDR3 region has 16 residues. DNA of the CDR3: TGTGCCAGCAGCCCTAGACAGCGGGACGTCGAAAACACCATATATTTT. It is translated as CASSPRQRDVENTIYF.

The chain recombines TRBV10-1 with TRBJ2-7, with 7 bases aligning to TRBD2. Looked up from germline, CDR1 is WNHNN and CDR2 is SYGVQD (reference sequence). V lost 2 bases to trimming and J lost 5 bases; unmatched junction nucleotides: 9. The CDR3 extends over 15 amino acids. The CDR3 bases are TGCGCCAGCAGTGAGCTGGGTTCGGCGGGGGACGAGCAGTACTTC. Its protein product is CASSELGSAGDEQYF.

The rearrangement joins TRBV5-6 to TRBJ1-2; 7 positions agree with TRBD1. The ends lost 3 bases at V and 4 bases at J; junction bases unmatched: 9. This CDR3 has 15 amino acids. Germline V gene sequence: CDR1 SGHDT, CDR2 YYEEEE. CDR3 in amino acids: CASSSVGTATYGYTF. DNA for the CDR3: TGTGCCAGCAGCTCCGTTGGGACAGCGACCTATGGCTACACCTTC.

The CDR3: CASSLASGNEQYF. DNA of the CDR3: TGTGCCAGCAGTTTAGCTAGCGGTAACGAGCAGTACTTC. This sequence joins TRBV27 and TRBJ2-7; 7 positions agree with TRBD2. In germline, CDR1 is MNHEY, CDR2 SMNVEV (reference sequence). V shed 2 bases, J shed 5 bases, and the junction held 3 bases outside the gene matches. This CDR3 spans 13 amino acids.

For this clone: A junction boundary mismatches the germline segment, possibly from a read error. The chain carries TRBV5-4 and TRBJ2-3, with 13 positions matching TRBD2. This CDR3 is built from 13 residues. Looked up from germline, CDR1 is SGHNT and CDR2 is YYREEE (reference sequence). The DNA for the CDR3 is TGTGCCAGCAGCGCCGTGGGACTAGCGGGATCGGATTTT. Its protein product is CASSAVGLAGSDF.